These 12 T cell receptor beta chains came from one sample sequenced in a study of beta chain features in type 1 diabetes. The study reverse transcribed the entire isolated RNA, so it sequenced expressed TCRB transcripts. Assay used: immunoSEQ multiplex PCR; TCRdb lists only in-frame clones, some missing. Of 400,000 to 450,000 clones listed, around 13% are singletons. The specimen was naive CD4+ T cells from blood. The receptors come from a man younger than 45 in good health.

This clone was observed a handful of times. This chain links TRBV15 with TRBJ2-3, with D unclear. The V end lost 0 bases, the J end lost 0 bases, and 7 bases lay between the germline ends. Germline V gives CDR1 LNHNV, CDR2 YYDKDF (reference sequence). The CDR3 covers 15 residues. The CDR3: CATSRDRASTDTQYF. CDR3 bases: TGTGCCACCAGCAGAGACAGAGCTAGCACAGATACGCAGTATTTT.

The J gene is TRBJ1-1, the V gene TRBV7-9; 8 bases are shared with TRBD1. Looked up from germline, CDR1 is SEHNR and CDR2 is FQNEAQ (reference sequence). The CDR3 has 15 residues. Trimming removed 3 bases from V and 4 bases from J; junction bases left unmatched: 7. Written as DNA, the CDR3 is TGTGCCAGCAGCTTGCGGACAGGGATAGGCACTGAAGCTTTCTTT. It yields the protein CASSLRTGIGTEAFF.

This clone was seen more than once but under ten times. The identical CDR3 is also encoded by other nucleotide sequences in the sample. This sequence joins TRBV20-1 and TRBJ2-1, with D possibly being TRBD2 (5 bases). This CDR3 is 11 amino acids long. Trimming removed 6 bases from V and 4 bases from J, with 7 bases in between. Germline-derived CDR1 and CDR2 are DFQATT and SNEGSKA (reference sequence). CDR3 sequence (DNA): TGCAGTGCCCGGGGTTACAATGAGCAGTTCTTC. The encoded protein is CSARGYNEQFF.

The chain couples TRBV7-2 to TRBJ2-2, with D hard to call. Germline V CDR1 and CDR2: SGHTA, FQGNSA. The CDR3 loop spans 14 amino acids. Trimming cost V 7 bases and J 5 bases, with 14 bases left between them. CDR3 sequence reads: CASKATVLTGELFF. CDR3 coding DNA: TGTGCCAGCAAAGCGACCGTACTGACCGGGGAGCTGTTTTTT.

This clone was observed a handful of times. Other DNA sequences from this sample encode an identical CDR3 as well. The rearrangement joins TRBV9 to TRBJ2-2, with D perhaps TRBD1 (5 bases). Deletions cut 0 bases from V and 5 bases from J, with 5 bases between. There are 13 residues in the CDR3. CDR1 and CDR2 from the germline V gene are SGDLS and YYNGEE. CDR3 DNA: TGTGCCAGCAGCGTAGACAGGACCGGGGAGCTGTTTTTT. Its protein is CASSVDRTGELFF.

This clone turned up a few times. This sequence joins TRBV11-3 and TRBJ2-4, with 12 nucleotides matching TRBD2. The V gene end was trimmed by 0 bases and the J gene end by 9 bases; junction bases not matched to a gene: 3. The CDR3 loop spans 15 amino acids. Per the germline V gene, CDR1 is SGHNT and CDR2 is YENEEA. The CDR3 nucleotides are TGTGCCAGCAGCTTAGAACTAGCGGGAGGAAGCATTCAGTACTTC. This translates into CASSLELAGGSIQYF.

The genes are TRBV25-1 and TRBJ1-4, with D possibly matching TRBD1 (5 bases). Looked up from germline, CDR1 is MGHDK and CDR2 is SYGVNS. The V end lost 1 base, the J end lost 8 bases, and 8 bases lay between the germline ends. The CDR3 length is 13 residues. The CDR3 nucleotides are TGTGCCAGCAGTGAATGGGGGGAGGAAAAACTGTTTTTT. Translating gives CASSEWGEEKLFF.

A few counts support this clone. The chain is built from TRBV29-1 and TRBJ2-3, with D uncertain. The CDR3 covers 13 residues. Between the trimmed V and J ends, which lost 4 bases and 6 bases, there was a span of 14 bases. Germline loops: CDR1 SQVTM, CDR2 ANQGSEA. DNA of the CDR3: TGCAGCGTTGCGGGTCCCGGTCCGGATACGCAGTATTTT. Protein: CSVAGPGPDTQYF.

A few counts support this clone. The chain combines TRBV7-9 with TRBJ2-3; 13 bases map to TRBD2. After removal of 5 bases from V and 1 base from J, the junction contained 6 bases not matched to a gene. Germline V lookup: CDR1 SEHNR, CDR2 FQNEAQ (reference sequence). CDR3 length equals 17 residues. CDR3 region: CASSVGGLAGGTDTQYF. CDR3 DNA sequence: TGTGCCAGCAGCGTGGGTGGACTAGCGGGGGGCACAGATACGCAGTATTTT.

This chain uses TRBV11-2 with TRBJ2-7; 7 bases map to TRBD1. Trimming cost V 5 bases and J 4 bases; bases outside gene matches: 5. CDR1 SGHAT and CDR2 FQNNGV come from the germline V gene. This CDR3 spans 13 amino acids. For the CDR3, the DNA is TGTGCCAGCAGCCGAACGACAGGGTACGAGCAGTACGTC. Amino acid sequence: CASSRTTGYEQYV.

This clone occurred a few times. This chain joins TRBV9 and TRBJ2-5, with TRBD2 as a possible D gene (6 bases). The germline V gene has CDR1 SGDLS and CDR2 YYNGEE. V lost 2 bases to trimming and J lost 7 bases, with 12 bases between them. The CDR3 has 13 residues. CDR3 amino acids: CASSVKAGGTQYF. The CDR3 DNA follows: TGTGCCAGCAGCGTGAAGGCCGGGGGGACCCAGTACTTC.

The CDR3 is CASSKGVEGVDEQFF. CDR3 nucleotide sequence: TGTGCCAGCAGCAAAGGGGTTGAGGGAGTTGATGAGCAGTTCTTC. The rearrangement uses TRBV5-4 and TRBJ2-1; tentatively, D is TRBD1 or TRBD2 (5 bases each). There are 15 residues in the CDR3. Deletions cut 4 bases from V and 8 bases from J, with 19 bases between. From germline, CDR1 is SGHNT and CDR2 YYREEE (reference sequence).